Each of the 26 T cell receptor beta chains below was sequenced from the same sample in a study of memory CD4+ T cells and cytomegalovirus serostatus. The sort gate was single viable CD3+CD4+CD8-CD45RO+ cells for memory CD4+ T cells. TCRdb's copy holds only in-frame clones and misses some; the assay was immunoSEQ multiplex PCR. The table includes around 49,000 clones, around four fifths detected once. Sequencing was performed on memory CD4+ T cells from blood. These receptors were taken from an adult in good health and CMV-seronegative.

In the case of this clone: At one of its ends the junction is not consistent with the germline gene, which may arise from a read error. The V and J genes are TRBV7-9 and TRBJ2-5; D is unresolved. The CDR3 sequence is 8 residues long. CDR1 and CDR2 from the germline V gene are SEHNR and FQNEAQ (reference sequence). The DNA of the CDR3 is TGTGCCAGCCAAATCTCCCACTTC. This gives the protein CASQISHF.

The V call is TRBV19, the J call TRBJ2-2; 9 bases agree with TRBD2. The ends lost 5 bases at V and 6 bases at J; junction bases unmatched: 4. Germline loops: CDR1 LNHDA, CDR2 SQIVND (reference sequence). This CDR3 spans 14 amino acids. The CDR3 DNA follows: TGTGCCAGTAGTCGGGGACTAGCTCCCGGGGAGCTGTTTTTT. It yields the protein CASSRGLAPGELFF.

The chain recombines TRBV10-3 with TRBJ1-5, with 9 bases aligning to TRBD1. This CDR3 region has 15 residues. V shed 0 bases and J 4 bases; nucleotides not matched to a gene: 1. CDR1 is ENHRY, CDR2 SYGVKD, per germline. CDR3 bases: TGTGCCATCAGTGAGTCAGGACAGGGGAATCAGCCCCAGCATTTT. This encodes CAISESGQGNQPQHF.

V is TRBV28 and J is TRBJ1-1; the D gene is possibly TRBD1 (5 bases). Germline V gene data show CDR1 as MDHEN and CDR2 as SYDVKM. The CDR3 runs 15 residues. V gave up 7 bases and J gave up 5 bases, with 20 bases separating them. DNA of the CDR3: TGTGCCAGCATGCCTAGTGTGGGGGAAAGTACTGAAGCTTTCTTT. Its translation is CASMPSVGESTEAFF.

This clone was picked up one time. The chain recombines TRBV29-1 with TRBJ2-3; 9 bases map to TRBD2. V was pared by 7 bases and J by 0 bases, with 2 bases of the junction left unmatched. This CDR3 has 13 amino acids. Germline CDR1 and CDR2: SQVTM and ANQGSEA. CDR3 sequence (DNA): TGCAGCGAAGGACTAGCGAGCACAGATACGCAGTATTTT. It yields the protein CSEGLASTDTQYF.

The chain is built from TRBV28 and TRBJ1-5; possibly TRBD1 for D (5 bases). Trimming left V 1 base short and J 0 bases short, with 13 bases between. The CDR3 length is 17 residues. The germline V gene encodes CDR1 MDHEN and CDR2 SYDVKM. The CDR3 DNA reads TGTGCCAGCAGTTTATCCGCAGGGAGCTTTAGCAATCAGCCCCAGCATTTT. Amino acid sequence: CASSLSAGSFSNQPQHF.

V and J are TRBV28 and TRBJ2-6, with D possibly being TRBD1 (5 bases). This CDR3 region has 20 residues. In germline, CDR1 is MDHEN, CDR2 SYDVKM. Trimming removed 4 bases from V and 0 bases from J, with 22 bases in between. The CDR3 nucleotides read TGTGCCAGCAGTTCTAGGGCGTGGCAGGGTGGCGGCTCTGGGGCCAACGTCCTGACTTTC. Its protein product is CASSSRAWQGGGSGANVLTF.

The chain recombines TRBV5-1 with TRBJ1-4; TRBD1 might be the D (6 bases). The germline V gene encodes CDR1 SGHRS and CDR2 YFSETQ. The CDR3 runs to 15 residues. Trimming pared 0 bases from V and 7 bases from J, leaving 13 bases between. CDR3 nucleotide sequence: TGCGCCAGCAGCTTGGCCGGAGGGGGTGGTGAAAAACTGTTTTTT. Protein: CASSLAGGGGEKLFF.

The CDR3 spells CASSRGGYEQYF. The CDR3 region has the DNA TGCGCCAGCAGTAGGGGAGGTTACGAGCAGTACTTC. The chain has TRBV10-2 and TRBJ2-7; perhaps TRBD2 as D (6 bases). Trimming left V 5 bases short and J 4 bases short, with 9 bases between. The CDR3 loop spans 12 amino acids. CDR1 is WSHSY, CDR2 SAAADI, per germline.

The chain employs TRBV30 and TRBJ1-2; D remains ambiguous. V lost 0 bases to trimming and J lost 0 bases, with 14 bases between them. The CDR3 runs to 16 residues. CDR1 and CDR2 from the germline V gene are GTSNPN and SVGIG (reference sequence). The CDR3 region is CAWSVPGGGTNYGYTF. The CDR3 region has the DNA TGTGCCTGGAGTGTACCTGGAGGAGGAACTAACTATGGCTACACCTTC.

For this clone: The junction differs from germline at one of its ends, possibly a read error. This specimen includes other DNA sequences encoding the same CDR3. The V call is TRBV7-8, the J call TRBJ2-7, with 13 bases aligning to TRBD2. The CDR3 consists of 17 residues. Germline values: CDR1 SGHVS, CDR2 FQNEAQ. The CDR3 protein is CASTPYGRGTSGNEQYF. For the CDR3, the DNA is TGTGCCAGCACCCCTTATGGGAGGGGGACTAGCGGGAACGAACAGTACTTC. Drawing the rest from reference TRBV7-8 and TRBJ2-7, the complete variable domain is GAGVSQSPRYKVAKRGQDVALRCDPISGHVSLFWYQQALGQGPEFLTYFQNEAQLDKSGLPSDRFFAERPEGSVSTLKIQRTQQEDSAVYLCASTPYGRGTSGNEQYFGPGTRLTVT.

The CDR3 loop is CASSFAGGYGYTF. In DNA, the CDR3 is TGTGCCAGCAGCTTCGCAGGGGGCTATGGCTACACCTTC. V and J are TRBV7-6 and TRBJ1-2; TRBD1 matches at 7 bases. Losses at the gene ends were 3 bases for V and 4 bases for J; bases not matched to a gene: 2. Germline lookup yields CDR1 SGHVS and CDR2 FNYEAQ. This CDR3 spans 13 amino acids.

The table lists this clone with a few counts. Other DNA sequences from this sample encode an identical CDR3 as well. DNA for the CDR3: TGCGCCAGCAGCTTGGAGGGTGGGAACACTGAAGCTTTCTTT. This encodes CASSLEGGNTEAFF. V gene TRBV5-1 combines with J gene TRBJ1-1; D is undetermined. Per the germline V gene, CDR1 is SGHRS and CDR2 is YFSETQ. CDR3 length: 14 amino acids. Trimming cost V 0 bases and J 1 base, with 7 bases left between them.

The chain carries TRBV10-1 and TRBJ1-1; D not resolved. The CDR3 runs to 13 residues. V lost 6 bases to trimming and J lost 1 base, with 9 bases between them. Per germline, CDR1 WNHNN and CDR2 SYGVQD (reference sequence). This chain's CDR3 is CASREASNTEAFF. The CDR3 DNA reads TGCGCCAGCAGGGAGGCGTCGAACACTGAAGCTTTCTTT.

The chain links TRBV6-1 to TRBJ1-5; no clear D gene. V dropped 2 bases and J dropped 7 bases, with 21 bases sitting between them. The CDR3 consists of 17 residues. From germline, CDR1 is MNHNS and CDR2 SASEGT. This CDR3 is CASSEPARERPRQPQHF. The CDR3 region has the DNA TGTGCCAGCAGTGAACCCGCCCGAGAAAGACCCAGGCAGCCCCAGCATTTT.

As DNA, the CDR3 is TGTGCCAGCAGCAAATCGGTTATAGGCAGCGGGATCTACGAGCAGTACTTC. Encoded protein: CASSKSVIGSGIYEQYF. The chain is built from TRBV21-1 and TRBJ2-7; the listed D gene, TRBD2, was not tested against the DNA. TRBV21-1 is classified as a pseudogene. There are 17 residues in the CDR3.

As DNA, the CDR3 is TGTGCCAGCAGCTTGGACCCAGCTCTTTCCTACAATGAGCAGTTCTTC. Amino acid sequence: CASSLDPALSYNEQFF. The chain is built from TRBV5-5 and TRBJ2-1; D not resolved. Looked up from germline, CDR1 is SGHKS and CDR2 is YYEKEE (reference sequence). The V and J ends lost 0 bases and 1 base respectively, with 11 bases between them. The CDR3 runs 16 residues.

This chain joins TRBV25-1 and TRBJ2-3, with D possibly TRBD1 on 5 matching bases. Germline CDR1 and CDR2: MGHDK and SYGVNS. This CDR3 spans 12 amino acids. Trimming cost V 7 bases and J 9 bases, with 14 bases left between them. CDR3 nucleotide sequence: TGTGCCAGCAATTATGGTTCAGGGACGCAGTATTTT. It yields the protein CASNYGSGTQYF.

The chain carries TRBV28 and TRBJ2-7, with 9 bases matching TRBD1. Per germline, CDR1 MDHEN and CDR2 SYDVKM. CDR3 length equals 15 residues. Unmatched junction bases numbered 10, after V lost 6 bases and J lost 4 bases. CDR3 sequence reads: CASRVSGTGWYEQYF. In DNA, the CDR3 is TGTGCCAGCAGGGTCTCCGGGACAGGGTGGTACGAGCAGTACTTC.

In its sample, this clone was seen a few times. The CDR3 protein is CASTQDVSSGNTIYF. As DNA, the CDR3 is TGTGCCAGTACCCAAGACGTAAGCTCTGGAAACACCATATATTTT. The V and J genes are TRBV19 and TRBJ1-3; D is ambiguous. V was shortened by 7 bases and J by 0 bases, with 13 bases between the two germline ends. Germline CDR1 reads LNHDA; CDR2 reads SQIVND (reference sequence). The CDR3 is made up of 15 amino acids.

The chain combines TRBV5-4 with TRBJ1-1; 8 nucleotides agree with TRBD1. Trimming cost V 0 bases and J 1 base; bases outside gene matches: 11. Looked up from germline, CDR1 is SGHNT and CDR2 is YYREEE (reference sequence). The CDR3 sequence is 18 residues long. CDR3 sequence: CASSLDSAGGAENTEAFF. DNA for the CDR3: TGTGCCAGCAGCTTGGATTCGGCAGGGGGCGCGGAGAACACTGAAGCTTTCTTT.

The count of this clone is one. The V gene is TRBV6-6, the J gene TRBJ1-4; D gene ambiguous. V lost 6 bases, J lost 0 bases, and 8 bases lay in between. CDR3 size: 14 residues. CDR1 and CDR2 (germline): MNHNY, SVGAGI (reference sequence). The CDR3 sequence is CASRDGSTNEKLFF. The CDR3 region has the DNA TGTGCCAGCAGGGACGGATCAACTAATGAAAAACTGTTTTTT.

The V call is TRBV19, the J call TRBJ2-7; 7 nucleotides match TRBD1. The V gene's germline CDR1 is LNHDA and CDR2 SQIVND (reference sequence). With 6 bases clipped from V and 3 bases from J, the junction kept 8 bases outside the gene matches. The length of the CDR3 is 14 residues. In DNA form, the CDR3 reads TGTGCCAGTAGCCCGGGACAGTTTAACTACGAGCAGTACTTC. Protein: CASSPGQFNYEQYF.

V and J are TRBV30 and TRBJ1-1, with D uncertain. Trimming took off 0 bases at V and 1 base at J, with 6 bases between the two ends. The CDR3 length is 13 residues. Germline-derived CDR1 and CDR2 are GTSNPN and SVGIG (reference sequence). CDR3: CAWSVPWNTEAFF. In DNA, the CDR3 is TGTGCCTGGAGTGTACCGTGGAACACTGAAGCTTTCTTT.

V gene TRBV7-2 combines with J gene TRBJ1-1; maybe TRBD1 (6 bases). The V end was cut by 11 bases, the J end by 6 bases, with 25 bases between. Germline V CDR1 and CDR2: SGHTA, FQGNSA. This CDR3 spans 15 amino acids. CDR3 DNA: TGTGCCTCCTACTTGGGGGCGCTGGGGTCGGCTGAAGCTTTCTTT. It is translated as CASYLGALGSAEAFF.

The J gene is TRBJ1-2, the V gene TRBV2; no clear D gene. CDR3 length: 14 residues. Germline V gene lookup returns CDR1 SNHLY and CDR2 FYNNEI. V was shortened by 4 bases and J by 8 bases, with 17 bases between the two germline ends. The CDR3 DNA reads TGTGCCAGCAGTGCGGTGAGGGCCCGGAGAGGCTACACCTTC. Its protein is CASSAVRARRGYTF.